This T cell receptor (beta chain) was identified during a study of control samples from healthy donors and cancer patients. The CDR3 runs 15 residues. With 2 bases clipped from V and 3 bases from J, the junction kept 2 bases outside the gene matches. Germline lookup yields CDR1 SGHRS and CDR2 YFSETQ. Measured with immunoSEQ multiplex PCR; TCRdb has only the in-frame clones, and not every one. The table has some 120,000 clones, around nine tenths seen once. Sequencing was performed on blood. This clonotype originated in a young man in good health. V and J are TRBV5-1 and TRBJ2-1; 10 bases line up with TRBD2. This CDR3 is CASSLAGGVYNEQFF. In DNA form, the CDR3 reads TGCGCCAGCAGCTTAGCGGGAGGGGTCTACAATGAGCAGTTCTTC. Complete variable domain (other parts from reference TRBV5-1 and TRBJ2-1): KAGVTQTPRYLIKTRGQQVTLSCSPISGHRSVSWYQQTPGQGLQFLFEYFSETQRNKGNFPGRFSGRQFSNSRSEMNVSTLELGDSALYLCASSLAGGVYNEQFFGPGTRLTVL.